This T cell receptor (beta chain) was obtained from a study of T cells in Graves' hyperthyroidism and ophthalmopathy. Amplification targeted TCR beta CDR3 regions from RNA transcripts. HTBI primers were used for first-round RT-PCR of the TCR CDR3. One entry per CDR3 protein results from TCRdb running MiXCR on the multiplex PCR reads. The sample carries 27,000 or so distinct CDR3 sequences, approximately 45% recorded once. This clonotype is labeled as medium-sized. The V gene's germline CDR1 is SGHRS and CDR2 YFSETQ. Trimming left V 1 base short and J 2 bases short, with 10 bases between. The CDR3 loop spans 15 amino acids.

Sequenced sample: blood. The gene calls are TRBV5-1 and TRBJ1-5; D is undetermined. This sequence was found in a woman aged 25 to 39 with Graves' hyperthyroidism. The CDR3 DNA reads TGCGCCAGCAGCTTGTCCACTGGTGGCAATCAGCCCCAGCATTTT. The encoded protein is CASSLSTGGNQPQHF.